Listed below are T cell receptor beta chains from one sample, sequenced in a study of T cells after yellow fever vaccination. TCRdb called the 5' RACE reads again in MiXCR, with one record for every CDR3 protein. The data hold about 42,000 distinct CDR3 sequences, with just under 6.5% observed a single time. The sequencing used PBMCs, either bulk or a sorted T-cell subset (CD4+, CD8+, memory, or dextramer-sorted; not recorded which), collected 45 days after the yellow fever booster vaccination. The receptors were gathered from a man aged 30 to 45 who received the YFV17D yellow fever vaccine. CDR3s include the opening cysteine and the closing phenylalanine or tryptophan. D genes are given only for firm matches. Only some rows state a clone size, as once, few, many or a class for expanded clones.

clone size,D gene,V gene,J gene,CDR3 DNA,CDR3 protein
many,NA,TRBV5-1,TRBJ2-7,TGCGCCAGCAACCCTCGGGTGGGAGATTGGGACGAGCAGTACTTC,CASNPRVGDWDEQYF
few,NA,TRBV6-5,TRBJ2-3,TGTGCCAGCAGTTACTCCAAGCGGATTAGCACAGATACGCAGTATTTT,CASSYSKRISTDTQYF
many,NA,TRBV20-1,TRBJ1-5,TGCAGTGCTATTGACAGCCAATATAGCAATCAGCCCCAGCATTTT,CSAIDSQYSNQPQHF
many,TRBD2,TRBV5-1,TRBJ2-1,TGCGCCAGCAGCTTGGGTAGCGGGAGTCCTCGTGAGCAGTTCTTC,CASSLGSGSPREQFF
many,NA,TRBV7-2,TRBJ2-7,TGTGCCAGCAGCCTAGCCCACTACGAGCAGTACTTC,CASSLAHYEQYF
few,NA,TRBV11-3,TRBJ2-3,TGTGCCAGCAGCTTGAGACATGGGGGCGGGATGGCAGATACGCAGTATTTT,CASSLRHGGGMADTQYF
many,NA,TRBV12-3/TRBV12-4,TRBJ1-1,TGTGCCAGCAGTTTAGAGGGCAGGGCGAACACTGAAGCTTTCTTT,CASSLEGRANTEAFF
few,TRBD2,TRBV5-1,TRBJ2-3,TGCGCCAGCAGGACAATTAGGACTAGCGGTACAGATACGCAGTATTTT,CASRTIRTSGTDTQYF
many,NA,TRBV20-1,TRBJ1-4,TGCAGTGCTAGAGATATGCAGCTAGCAACTAATGAAAAACTGTTTTTT,CSARDMQLATNEKLFF
few,TRBD2,TRBV6-2/TRBV6-3,TRBJ2-1,TGTGCCAGCAGACCAACTAGCGGGGAGCAGTTCTTC,CASRPTSGEQFF
medium-sized,TRBD2,TRBV7-2,TRBJ2-1,TGTGCCAGCAGCTTTGTCCTAGCGGCAAATGAGCAGTTCTTC,CASSFVLAANEQFF
many,TRBD2,TRBV7-3,TRBJ2-2,TGTGCCAGCAGCTTACAGTCCGGGCTAGCGGGACGACGTCTTCGGACCGGGGAGCTGTTTTTT,CASSLQSGLAGRRLRTGELFF
many,NA,TRBV24-1,TRBJ1-6,TGTGCCACCAGTGATTTTCTATTGCGTTTGCAGGGCTACTCACCCCTCCACTTT,CATSDFLLRLQGYSPLHF
few,TRBD1,TRBV18,TRBJ2-7,TGTGCCAGCTCACCGCTGGGACAGGGGCTTAGAGAGCAGTACTTC,CASSPLGQGLREQYF
many,NA,TRBV23-1,TRBJ2-5,TGCGCCAGCAGTCAATCCGTATGCGTAGGAGAGACCCAGTACTTC,CASSQSVCVGETQYF
few,NA,TRBV15,TRBJ1-2,TGTGCCACCAGCAGAGTGGGGACGGACTATGGCTACACCTTC,CATSRVGTDYGYTF
many,NA,TRBV18,TRBJ1-1,TGTGCCAGCTCACCTAAGAGGGGCACTGAAGCTTTCTTT,CASSPKRGTEAFF
NA,NA,TRBV7-8,TRBJ2-5,TGTGCCAGCAGCTCCAGGGGCTACGACGAGACCCAGTACTTC,CASSSRGYDETQYF
many,NA,TRBV12-3/TRBV12-4,TRBJ1-1,TGTGCCAGCAGCCTGGGGACCCGGACTGAAGCTTTCTTT,CASSLGTRTEAFF